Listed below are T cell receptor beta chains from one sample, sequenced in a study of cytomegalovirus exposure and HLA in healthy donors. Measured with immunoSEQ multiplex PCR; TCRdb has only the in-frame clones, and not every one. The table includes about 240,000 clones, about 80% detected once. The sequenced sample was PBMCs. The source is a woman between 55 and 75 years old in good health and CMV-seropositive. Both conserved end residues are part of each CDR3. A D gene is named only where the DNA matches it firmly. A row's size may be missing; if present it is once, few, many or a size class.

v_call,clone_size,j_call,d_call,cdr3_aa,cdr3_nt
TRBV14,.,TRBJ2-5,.,CASSQVKPAGAETQYF,TGTGCCAGCAGCCAAGTCAAGCCGGCCGGAGCGGAGACCCAGTACTTC
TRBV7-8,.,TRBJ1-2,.,CASSLQGRGYGYTF,TGTGCCAGCAGCCTCCAGGGGCGAGGTTATGGCTACACCTTC
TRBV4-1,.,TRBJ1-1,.,CASSQANRDTEAFF,TGCGCCAGCAGCCAAGCTAACCGAGACACTGAAGCTTTCTTT
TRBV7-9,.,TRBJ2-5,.,CASSPRLRQETQYF,TGTGCCAGCAGCCCACGTTTGCGACAAGAGACCCAGTACTTC
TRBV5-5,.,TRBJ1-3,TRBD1,CASSLQGGSGNTIYF,TGTGCCAGCAGCTTACAGGGGGGCTCTGGAAACACCATATATTTT
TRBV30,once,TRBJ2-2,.,CAWSLTSFTGELFF,TGTGCCTGGAGTTTAACTAGCTTCACCGGGGAGCTGTTTTTT
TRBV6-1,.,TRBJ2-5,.,CASSYTETQYF,TGTGCCAGCAGTTACACAGAGACCCAGTACTTC
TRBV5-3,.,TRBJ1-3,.,CARSLVYQGKDTIYF,TGTGCCAGAAGCTTGGTTTATCAGGGAAAGGACACCATATATTTT
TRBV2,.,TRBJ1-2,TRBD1,CASRVLQGGFNYGYTF,TGTGCCAGCAGGGTCTTGCAGGGGGGATTTAACTATGGCTACACCTTC
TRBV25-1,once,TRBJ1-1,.,CASSDWGETEAFF,TGTGCCAGCAGTGATTGGGGGGAAACTGAAGCTTTCTTT
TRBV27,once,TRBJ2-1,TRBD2,CASSRPGLGFGEQFF,TGTGCCAGCAGTAGACCGGGACTAGGATTTGGTGAGCAGTTCTTC
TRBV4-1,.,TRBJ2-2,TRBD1,CASSRDRATGELFF,TGCGCCAGCAGCCGAGACAGGGCCACCGGGGAGCTGTTTTTT
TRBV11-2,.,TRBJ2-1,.,CASSLGSNEQFF,TGTGCCAGCAGCTTAGGTTCTAATGAGCAGTTCTTC
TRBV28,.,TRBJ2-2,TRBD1,CASSPSLNRGRVNTGELFF,TGTGCCAGCAGTCCGTCCCTAAACAGGGGGCGCGTGAACACCGGGGAGCTGTTTTTT
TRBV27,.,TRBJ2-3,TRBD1,CASRLRGHAGTDTQYF,TGTGCCAGCAGACTCAGGGGGCATGCAGGCACAGATACGCAGTATTTT
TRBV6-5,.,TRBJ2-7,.,CASSRRARYSYEQYF,TGTGCCAGCAGTCGCAGGGCTCGCTACTCCTACGAGCAGTACTTC
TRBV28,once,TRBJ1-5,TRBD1,CASSLSSTGFHQPQHF,TGTGCCAGCAGTTTATCTTCGACAGGGTTCCATCAGCCCCAGCATTTT
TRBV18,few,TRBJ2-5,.,CASSPRLQETQYF,TGTGCCAGCTCACCACGGCTTCAAGAGACCCAGTACTTC
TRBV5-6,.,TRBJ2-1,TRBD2,CASSLWIAGGPHNEQFF,TGTGCCAGCAGCTTATGGATAGCGGGAGGTCCTCACAATGAGCAGTTCTTC
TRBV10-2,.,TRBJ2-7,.,CASRDSTYEQYF,TGCGCCAGCAGGGACAGTACATACGAGCAGTACTTC
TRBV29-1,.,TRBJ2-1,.,CSVIPVTVYGEQFF,TGCAGCGTTATACCCGTAACAGTCTACGGTGAGCAGTTCTTC
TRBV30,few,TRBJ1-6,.,CAWSVLTDNSPLHF,TGTGCCTGGAGTGTACTGACAGATAATTCACCCCTCCACTTT
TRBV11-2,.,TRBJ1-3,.,CASSFEGVSGNTIYF,TGTGCCAGCAGCTTTGAAGGGGTCTCTGGAAACACCATATATTTT
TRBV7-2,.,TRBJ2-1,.,CASSETNYNEQFF,TGTGCCAGCAGCGAAACAAATTACAATGAGCAGTTCTTC
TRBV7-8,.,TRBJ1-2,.,CASGLTDGYTF,TGTGCCAGCGGCTTAACGGATGGCTACACCTTC
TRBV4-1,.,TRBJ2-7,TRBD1,CASSQMGQGEFSYEQYF,TGCGCCAGCAGCCAGATGGGACAGGGCGAATTCTCCTACGAGCAGTACTTC
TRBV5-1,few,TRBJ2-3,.,CASSLDRGTDTQYF,TGCGCCAGCAGCTTGGACAGGGGCACAGATACGCAGTATTTT
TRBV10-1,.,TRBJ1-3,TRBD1,CASSPHTPGTGARFLSGNTIYF,TGCGCCAGCAGTCCCCACACACCTGGGACAGGTGCCAGGTTTCTCTCTGGAAACACCATATATTTT
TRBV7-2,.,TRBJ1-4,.,CASSLAGGASRLFF,TGTGCCAGCAGCCTCGCGGGGGGGGCTTCAAGGCTGTTTTTT
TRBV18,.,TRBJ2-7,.,CASSPPVGYEQYF,TGTGCCAGCTCACCACCGGTCGGCTACGAGCAGTACTTC
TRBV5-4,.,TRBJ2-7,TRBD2,CASSLAGGTYEQYF,TGTGCCAGCAGCTTGGCGGGAGGGACCTACGAGCAGTACTTC
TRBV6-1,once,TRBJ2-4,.,CASIFFRDNKNIQYF,TGTGCCAGCATTTTTTTCCGGGACAACAAAAACATTCAGTACTTC
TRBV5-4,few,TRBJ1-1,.,CASGGIMNTEAFF,TGTGCCAGCGGGGGGATAATGAACACTGAAGCTTTCTTT
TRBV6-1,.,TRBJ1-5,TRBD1,CASSVQGTHQPQHF,TGTGCCAGCAGTGTACAGGGGACTCATCAGCCCCAGCATTTT
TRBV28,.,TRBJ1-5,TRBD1,CASSLGTGGYNQPQHF,TGTGCCAGCAGTTTGGGGACAGGGGGATACAATCAGCCCCAGCATTTT
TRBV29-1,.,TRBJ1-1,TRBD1,CSAGQGYTEAFF,TGCAGCGCCGGACAGGGGTACACTGAAGCTTTCTTT
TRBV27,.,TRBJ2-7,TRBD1,CASSLTGLDEQYF,TGTGCCAGCAGTCTGACAGGGTTGGACGAGCAGTACTTC
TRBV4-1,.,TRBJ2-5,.,CASSPPGEETQYF,TGCGCCAGCAGCCCCCCGGGAGAGGAGACCCAGTACTTC
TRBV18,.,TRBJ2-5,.,CASSHRERETQYF,TGTGCCAGCTCTCACAGGGAAAGAGAGACCCAGTACTTC